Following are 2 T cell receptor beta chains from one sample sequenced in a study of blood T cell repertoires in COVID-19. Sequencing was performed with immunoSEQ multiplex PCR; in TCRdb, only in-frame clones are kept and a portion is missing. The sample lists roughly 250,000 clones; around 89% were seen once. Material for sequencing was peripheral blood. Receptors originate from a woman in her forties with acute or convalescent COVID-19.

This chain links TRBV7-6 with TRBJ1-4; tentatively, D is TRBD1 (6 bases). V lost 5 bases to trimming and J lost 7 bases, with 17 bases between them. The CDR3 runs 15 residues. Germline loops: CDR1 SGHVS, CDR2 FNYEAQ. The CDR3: CASSPQTQGGEKLFF. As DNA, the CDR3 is TGTGCCAGCAGCCCCCAGACACAAGGGGGTGAAAAACTGTTTTTT.

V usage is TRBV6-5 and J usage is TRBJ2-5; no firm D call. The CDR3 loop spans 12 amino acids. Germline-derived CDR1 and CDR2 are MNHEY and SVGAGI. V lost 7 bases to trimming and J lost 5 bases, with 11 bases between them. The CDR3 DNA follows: TGTGCCAGCACCCCGCGGTTGGAGACCCAGTACTTC. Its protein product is CASTPRLETQYF.